This T cell receptor (beta chain) came from a study of CD8 T cells in ankylosing spondylitis. This CDR3 spans 12 amino acids. Trimming left V 6 bases short and J 4 bases short, with 11 bases between. The germline CDR1 and CDR2 sequences are SQVTM and ANQGSEA. This clonotype was seen at least ten times. Scientists made TCR beta libraries using quantitative 5'-RACE with molecular barcodes. In TCRdb, the 5' RACE reads were re-called with MiXCR into one record per CDR3 protein. The sample records more than 150,000 distinct CDR3 sequences, about 9.9% being singletons. V and J are TRBV29-1 and TRBJ2-3; no clear D. This receptor was obtained from a male donor with ankylosing spondylitis or in good health (not recorded which). Sequencing was performed on blood, either unsorted or a sorted T cell fraction (not recorded which). Here the CDR3 DNA reads TGCAGCGTCGGGTTGGGCGCAGATACGCAGTATTTT. Its protein product is CSVGLGADTQYF.